This T cell receptor (beta chain) is drawn from a study of T cells after yellow fever vaccination (dated by TCRdb to about 2019). Some background on the complete study: Libraries from fractions with low cell numbers were prepared with the SMART-Seq v4 Ultra Low Input RNA kit. To follow T-cell clones before and after both primary and booster YFV17D yellow fever vaccination, bulk TCR alpha and beta repertoires underwent longitudinal sequencing. Two healthy male donors, one aged 18 to 30 and one aged 30 to 40 years, made up the cohort. Blood was drawn at multiple timepoints before and after primary and secondary immunization, with bulk PBMC replicates and cell subsets isolated. The full study reports these points: Because abundant contaminating clonotypes from the bulk population could be contained in FACS-sorted repertoires, computational filtering was required. Because the study included only two donors, the extent to which the findings can be generalized is limited. After the booster, most of the clones that had expanded following primary vaccination were detected again (almost 98% of CD4 and around 87% of CD8), which suggests that memory was broadly maintained. Compared with the primary T-cell response, the secondary T-cell response was faster but weaker, reaching its peak on day 5 rather than on day 15. A small share of clonotypes occurred in both CD4 and CD8 compartments, likely arising from convergent recombination.

The run used an Illumina NovaSeq 6000. TCR cDNA was made using 5'RACE template switching, a step that added a universal primer site and unique molecular identifiers. cDNA synthesis was primed from both the TCR alpha and TCR beta constant segments. Library amplification used two PCR steps, and the second PCR step added sample barcodes and sequencing adapters. Sequencing of libraries was performed on Illumina HiSeq 2500 (2x100 bp) or NovaSeq (2x150 bp). The original pipeline was this. Demultiplexing of reads and collapsing into UMI consensus sequences were performed with MIGEC, and V(D)J alignment was carried out with MiXCR. Using edgeR on replicate PBMC samples, clonotypes were called vaccine-responding if FDR was below 0.01 and the log2 fold change was above 5 up to day 15. Each bulk clonotype was labeled CD4 or CD8 based on which sequenced repertoire, CD4 or CD8, contained the clonotype at higher abundance. The public sequencing data were trimmed at Q25 with fastp and processed into clonotypes with MiXCR by TCRdb, which kept only in-frame beta chains. For every CDR3 protein sequence, its rows merge into one entry that carries the most common genes and DNA. Clone size and V and J calls follow TCRdb, not the original study. In this sample the table shows approximately 330,000 distinct CDR3 sequences, over 4% of which occur a single time. The ten most abundant clones make up under 30% of the sample.

The treatment or condition label, as the study defines it: live attenuated yellow fever vaccine strain. Two biological replicates of bulk PBMCs were collected at each blood-draw timepoint. PBMCs were isolated from peripheral blood using a standard Ficoll-Paque protocol. TriZol was used to extract RNA from bulk PBMCs, CD4 and CD8 fractions, and dextramer-positive and dextramer-negative fractions. This clonotype was recorded at least ten times. It lacks a known antigen. It has no much larger one-base neighbor in the sample; base qualities were not kept. Sequencing used PBMCs, obtained 5 days after the yellow fever booster vaccination. The sequence came from a man between 18 and 35 years old who received the YFV17D yellow fever vaccine.

The CDR3 loop reads CAISESGWAEQFF. The DNA reads as follows: TGTGCCATCAGTGAGTCCGGCTGGGCTGAGCAGTTCTTC. The rearrangement combines TRBV10-3 with TRBJ2-1; there is no confident call for the D gene. Sequences ENHRY (CDR1) and SYGVKD (CDR2) are obtained from the germline V gene. V and J lose 0 bases and 9 bases, and a span of 9 bases separates them. From its cysteine to its phenylalanine, the CDR3 spans 13 amino acids. Kept here is only the CDR3 DNA, which spans 39 bases and is read in frame from base 1.